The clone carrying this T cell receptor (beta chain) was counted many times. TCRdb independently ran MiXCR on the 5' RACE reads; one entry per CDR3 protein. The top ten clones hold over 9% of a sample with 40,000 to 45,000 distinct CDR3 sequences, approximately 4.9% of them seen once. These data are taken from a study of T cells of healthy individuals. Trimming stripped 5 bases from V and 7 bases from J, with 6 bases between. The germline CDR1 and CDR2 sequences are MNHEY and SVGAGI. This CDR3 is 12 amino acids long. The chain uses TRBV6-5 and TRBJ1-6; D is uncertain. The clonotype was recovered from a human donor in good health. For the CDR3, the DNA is TGTGCCAGCAGTCGCCTGAATTCACCCCTCCACTTT. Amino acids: CASSRLNSPLHF.